The 32 T cell receptor beta chains below come from one sample, sequenced in a study of shared clonotypes between healthy human individuals. TCRdb's copy holds only in-frame clones and misses some; the assay was immunoSEQ multiplex PCR. The table lists approximately 2.5 million clones, approximately 92% of them singletons. Sequenced sample: naive CD4+ T cells sorted from blood. Specified subset: CD45RA+ positively selected. Receptor source: a man between 18 and 35 years old in good health.

This clone was detected once. The chain links TRBV6-6 to TRBJ2-5; TRBD2 aligns across 7 bases. This CDR3 has 14 amino acids. Germline values: CDR1 MNHNY, CDR2 SVGAGI (reference sequence). Trimming at V came to 5 bases and at J to 2 bases, leaving 5 bases not matched to a gene. CDR3 in DNA: TGTGCCAGCAGTCTCCTAGCGGAGCAAGAGACCCAGTACTTC. Translation gives CASSLLAEQETQYF.

The CDR3 DNA reads TGTGCCAGCAGACGGACAGGGAGCTCCTACGAGCAGTACTTC. Its protein is CASRRTGSSYEQYF. This chain links TRBV5-6 with TRBJ2-7; 8 bases match TRBD1. This CDR3 spans 14 amino acids. CDR1 and CDR2 from the germline V gene are SGHDT and YYEEEE. With V trimmed by 5 bases and J by 0 bases, 4 bases remained unmatched.

The genes are TRBV2 and TRBJ2-4; 7 bases line up with TRBD1. CDR1 and CDR2 (germline): SNHLY, FYNNEI. Losses at the gene ends were 7 bases for V and 3 bases for J; bases not matched to a gene: 6. The CDR3 covers 14 residues. The CDR3 reads CASTETGYKNIQYF. For the CDR3, the DNA is TGTGCCAGCACTGAGACAGGGTACAAAAACATTCAGTACTTC.

The V gene is TRBV28, the J gene TRBJ1-2, with 8 bases fitting TRBD1. Germline CDR1 and CDR2: MDHEN and SYDVKM. The trim removed 5 bases at V and 7 bases at J, leaving 6 bases unmatched. This CDR3 spans 13 amino acids. Written as DNA, the CDR3 is TGTGCCAGCAGTAAGACAGGGGCGGGTGGCTACACCTTC. It translates to CASSKTGAGGYTF.

In the case of this clone: The same CDR3 arises from other DNA sequences in this sample as well. The chain couples TRBV5-4 to TRBJ2-5; a weak D match, TRBD2 (6 bases). V gave up 2 bases and J gave up 1 base, with 9 bases separating them. The CDR3 is 14 residues long. Germline V gene sequence: CDR1 SGHNT, CDR2 YYREEE (reference sequence). The CDR3 region is CASSLAGSQETQYF. In DNA form, the CDR3 reads TGTGCCAGCAGCTTAGCGGGCAGCCAAGAGACCCAGTACTTC.

This chain joins TRBV6-5 and TRBJ1-6; no definite D call. Trimming removed 2 bases at V and 10 bases at J, with 9 bases between. This CDR3 comprises 13 residues. Germline loops: CDR1 MNHEY, CDR2 SVGAGI. The CDR3 reads CASSYQYSSPLHF. CDR3 DNA: TGTGCCAGCAGTTACCAATACAGCTCACCCCTCCACTTT.

The chain has TRBV6-1 and TRBJ1-1; 8 positions agree with TRBD1. The V and J ends lost 6 bases and 3 bases, in that order; junction bases with no gene match: 6. Germline CDR1 MNHNS, CDR2 SASEGT. The CDR3 is 14 residues long. CDR3 sequence reads: CASSEQGADTEAFF. CDR3 DNA: TGTGCCAGCAGCGAGCAGGGGGCCGACACTGAAGCTTTCTTT.

A remark on this clone: At one boundary the junction diverges from the germline segment, which might be a read error. This chain joins TRBV7-7 and TRBJ2-5; the D gene is possibly TRBD2 (7 bases). Germline assignment: CDR1 SSHAT and CDR2 FNYEAQ (reference sequence). The CDR3 has 14 residues. The CDR3 loop reads CASSLRGARETQYF. The CDR3 nucleotides are TGTGCTAGCAGCTTACGGGGGGCACGGGAGACCCAGTACTTC. Full variable domain (remainder filled in from reference TRBV7-7 and TRBJ2-5): GAGVSQSPRYKVTKRGQDVTLRCDPISSHATLYWYQQALGQGPEFLTYFNYEAQPDKSGLPSDRFSAERPEGSISTLTIQRTEQRDSAMYRCASSLRGARETQYFGPGTRLLVL.

This clone was found a few times. The genes are TRBV6-5 and TRBJ1-3; 7 positions match TRBD1. Germline V gene sequence: CDR1 MNHEY, CDR2 SVGAGI. The trim removed 0 bases at V and 4 bases at J, leaving 3 bases unmatched. The CDR3 has 15 amino acids. Here the CDR3 DNA reads TGTGCCAGCAGTTACTCCCAGGGGGTAGGAAACACCATATATTTT. Translating gives CASSYSQGVGNTIYF.

The CDR3, as DNA: TGTGCCAGTAGTCCCTTGGACAGGGAAGGTGAGACCCAGTACTTC. It specifies CASSPLDREGETQYF. The chain has TRBV19 and TRBJ2-5; 8 bases fit TRBD1. The germline gives CDR1 LNHDA, CDR2 SQIVND (reference sequence). Trimming removed 5 bases from V and 5 bases from J; junction bases left unmatched: 10. The CDR3 spans 15 residues.

The V call is TRBV9, the J call TRBJ2-2; tentatively, D is TRBD2 (5 bases). CDR1 and CDR2 from the germline V gene are SGDLS and YYNGEE. The V and J ends lost 0 bases and 8 bases respectively, with 11 bases between them. The CDR3 extends over 14 amino acids. CDR3 sequence (DNA): TGTGCCAGCAGCGTAGCGCTAGCTTCGGGGGAGCTGTTTTTT. Translating gives CASSVALASGELFF.

The J gene is TRBJ2-7, the V gene TRBV27, with 10 bases fitting TRBD2. The junction had 9 bases not matched to a gene; V was cut back by 6 bases and J by 4 bases. The germline V gene has CDR1 MNHEY and CDR2 SMNVEV (reference sequence). This CDR3 has 15 residues. In DNA form, the CDR3 reads TGTGCCAGCAGCCGCGGCGGGACTAGCGAGTACGAGCAGTACTTC. It codes for CASSRGGTSEYEQYF.

The J gene is TRBJ2-5, the V gene TRBV4-1; D call uncertain. There are 13 residues in the CDR3. V lost 3 bases and J lost 0, with 5 bases in between. The germline CDR1 and CDR2 sequences are MGHRA and YSYEKL. The DNA of the CDR3 is TGCGCCAGCAGCCAGAAGGACCAAGAGACCCAGTACTTC. Its translation is CASSQKDQETQYF.

V usage is TRBV18 and J usage is TRBJ2-6, with 9 nucleotides matching TRBD1. After removal of 3 bases from V and 4 bases from J, the junction contained 7 bases not matched to a gene. Per germline, CDR1 KGHSH and CDR2 LQKENI. The length of the CDR3 is 17 residues. The CDR3 loop reads CASSPGQGFAGANVLTF. In DNA, the CDR3 is TGTGCCAGCTCACCGGGACAGGGATTCGCCGGGGCCAACGTCCTGACTTTC.

J is TRBJ1-6 and V is TRBV11-2; TRBD1 is a possible D gene (6 bases). CDR3 length: 18 amino acids. Trimming left V 3 bases short and J 6 bases short, with 21 bases between. Germline CDR1 reads SGHAT; CDR2 reads FQNNGV. This CDR3 reads CASSFTYSTGQSNSPLHF. CDR3 DNA: TGTGCCAGCAGCTTCACCTACTCGACAGGCCAATCTAATTCACCCCTCCACTTT. Full variable domain (remainder filled in from reference TRBV11-2 and TRBJ1-6): EAGVAQSPRYKIIEKRQSVAFWCNPISGHATLYWYQQILGQGPKLLIQFQNNGVVDDSQLPKDRFSAERLKGVDSTLKIQPAKLEDSAVYLCASSFTYSTGQSNSPLHFGNGTRLTVT.

The chain joins TRBV5-1 to TRBJ2-1; tentatively, D is TRBD1 (5 bases). Deletions cut 0 bases from V and 9 bases from J, with 16 bases between. The germline CDR1 and CDR2 sequences are SGHRS and YFSETQ. The CDR3 is made up of 15 amino acids. DNA of the CDR3: TGCGCCAGCAGCTTGGGTAGGGGTGAGAGCAGTGAGCAGTTCTTC. Protein product: CASSLGRGESSEQFF.

The gene calls are TRBV27 and TRBJ2-7; the match to TRBD1 covers 8 bases. CDR1 is MNHEY and CDR2 is SMNVEV in the germline V gene (reference sequence). J gave up 3 bases and V 4 bases, and 5 bases lay outside the gene matches. CDR3 length: 14 amino acids. CDR3 in amino acids: CASSSWTGNYEQYF. CDR3 in DNA: TGTGCCAGCAGTTCGTGGACAGGGAACTACGAGCAGTACTTC.

The rearrangement joins TRBV4-1 to TRBJ2-5, with TRBD2 identical over 7 bases. CDR1 MGHRA and CDR2 YSYEKL come from the germline V gene. With V trimmed by 0 bases and J by 2 bases, 3 bases remained unmatched. This CDR3 spans 15 amino acids. CDR3: CASSQERERQETQYF. CDR3 coding DNA: TGCGCCAGCAGCCAAGAGCGGGAGCGGCAAGAGACCCAGTACTTC.

About this clone itself: Distinct nucleotide sequences in the sample also encode this CDR3. The chain employs TRBV5-1 and TRBJ2-5; 7 bases map to TRBD1. Per germline, CDR1 SGHRS and CDR2 YFSETQ. This CDR3 is 12 amino acids long. The J segment lost 5 bases and the V segment lost 4 bases, leaving 2 bases of the junction unmatched. The CDR3 spells CASSPTGETQYF. CDR3 in DNA: TGCGCCAGCAGCCCGACAGGGGAGACCCAGTACTTC.

This clone was recorded only once. This sequence joins TRBV2 and TRBJ1-5, with D possibly being TRBD1 (5 bases). Trimming stripped 8 bases from V and 2 bases from J, with 10 bases between. This CDR3 is built from 13 residues. Germline V gives CDR1 SNHLY, CDR2 FYNNEI. The CDR3 DNA is TGTGCCAGCTTCCGGGACCGCAATCAGCCCCAGCATTTT. Translated, it gives CASFRDRNQPQHF. Supplemented by reference TRBV2 and TRBJ1-5, the full variable domain reads EPEVTQTPSHQVTQMGQEVILRCVPISNHLYFYWYRQILGQKVEFLVSFYNNEISEKSEIFDDQFSVERPDGSNFTLKIRSTKLEDSAMYFCASFRDRNQPQHFGDGTRLSIL.

The V gene is TRBV2, the J gene TRBJ2-7, with 7 bases lining up with TRBD1. The CDR3 is made up of 11 amino acids. The germline gives CDR1 SNHLY, CDR2 FYNNEI. J gave up 6 bases and V 7 bases, and 3 bases lay outside the gene matches. CDR3 bases: TGTGCCAGCACGACAGGGCCCGAGCAGTACTTC. Its protein is CASTTGPEQYF.

The chain recombines TRBV7-6 with TRBJ2-3; 7 bases are a match to TRBD1. This CDR3 spans 15 amino acids. V lost 5 bases and J lost 4; bases outside the gene matches: 9. The V gene's germline CDR1 is SGHVS and CDR2 FNYEAQ. The DNA for the CDR3 is TGTGCCAGCAGCCGTAGACAGGGCCAGGCAGATACGCAGTATTTT. Protein sequence: CASSRRQGQADTQYF.

About this clone itself: Other DNA variants within this sample encode the same CDR3. The chain employs TRBV6-1 and TRBJ1-5; maybe TRBD1 (6 bases). This CDR3 is built from 14 residues. V was trimmed by 2 bases and J by 2 bases, leaving 7 bases between them. CDR1 MNHNS and CDR2 SASEGT come from the germline V gene. The CDR3 here is CASSERQGNQPQHF. CDR3 nucleotide sequence: TGTGCCAGCAGTGAAAGACAGGGCAATCAGCCCCAGCATTTT.

The CDR3 reads CASSPRGGGRAFF. CDR3 coding DNA: TGTGCCAGCAGCCCTAGGGGGGGAGGACGGGCTTTCTTT. The chain is built from TRBV28 and TRBJ1-1, with D possibly matching TRBD1 (6 bases). Trimming left V 6 bases short and J 11 bases short, with 19 bases between. The germline V gene encodes CDR1 MDHEN and CDR2 SYDVKM. The CDR3 extends over 13 amino acids.

This clone came up once. The chain combines TRBV5-1 with TRBJ2-5; TRBD2 matches 14 bases. The CDR3 loop spans 15 amino acids. In germline, CDR1 is SGHRS, CDR2 YFSETQ. V gave up 0 bases and J gave up 11 bases; unmatched junction bases: 6. The CDR3 spells CASSLATSGRDEQYF. The CDR3 DNA reads TGCGCCAGCAGCTTGGCGACTAGCGGGAGGGATGAGCAGTACTTC.

The CDR3 is CASSSGLAGGKETQYF. As DNA, the CDR3 is TGTGCCAGCAGTTCCGGACTAGCGGGGGGCAAAGAGACCCAGTACTTC. The chain carries TRBV28 and TRBJ2-5; 14 bases are a match to TRBD2. Germline lookup yields CDR1 MDHEN and CDR2 SYDVKM. This CDR3 has 16 amino acids. The J segment lost 3 bases and the V segment lost 4 bases, leaving 4 bases of the junction unmatched. Full variable domain (outside the CDR3, taken from reference TRBV28 and TRBJ2-5): DVKVTQSSRYLVKRTGEKVFLECVQDMDHENMFWYRQDPGLGLRLIYFSYDVKMKEKGDIPEGYSVSREKKERFSLILESASTNQTSMYLCASSSGLAGGKETQYFGPGTRLLVL.

CDR3 protein: CASSVGGPGSYEQYF. The CDR3 DNA follows: TGCGCCAGCAGTGTAGGGGGGCCGGGATCGTACGAGCAGTACTTC. The chain couples TRBV10-1 to TRBJ2-7; D may match TRBD1 or TRBD2 (6 bases each). CDR3 length equals 15 residues. The V and J ends lost 4 bases and 4 bases respectively, with 17 bases between them. CDR1 and CDR2 (germline): WNHNN, SYGVQD (reference sequence).

The chain has TRBV5-4 and TRBJ1-2; D may be TRBD1 (5 bases). Germline-derived CDR1 and CDR2 are SGHNT and YYREEE (reference sequence). This CDR3 has 13 amino acids. Trimming cost V 3 bases and J 8 bases, with 14 bases left between them. The CDR3 DNA follows: TGTGCCAGCAGCTACAACGGGGGTTCCGGCTACACCTTC. Encoded protein: CASSYNGGSGYTF.

On this clone: Other DNA sequences within the sample encode an identical CDR3. The rearrangement joins TRBV5-1 to TRBJ2-5; TRBD1 aligns across 8 bases. The CDR3 is 14 amino acids. With 1 base clipped from V and 5 bases from J, the junction kept 4 bases outside the gene matches. Germline loops: CDR1 SGHRS, CDR2 YFSETQ. The DNA for the CDR3 is TGCGCCAGCAGCTTGACAGGGGGGCGGGAGACCCAGTACTTC. This codes for CASSLTGGRETQYF.

J is TRBJ2-7 and V is TRBV12-5, with D perhaps being TRBD1 or TRBD2 (5 bases each). The germline V gene has CDR1 LGHNT and CDR2 FRNRAP. The V end was cut by 4 bases, the J end by 2 bases, with 21 bases between. This CDR3 is built from 17 residues. The CDR3 bases are TGTGCTAGTGGTTCGACCCGCCTCCGGGACGGAGCCTACGAGCAGTACTTC. Translating gives CASGSTRLRDGAYEQYF.

The chain employs TRBV7-9 and TRBJ2-5; 11 nucleotides align to TRBD1. The CDR3 totals 17 residues. V was clipped by 1 base and J by 2 bases; unmatched bases: 6. Germline V gives CDR1 SEHNR, CDR2 FQNEAQ (reference sequence). The CDR3 bases are TGTGCCAGCAGCTTAGGGACCGGGACAGGGGGTCAAGAGACCCAGTACTTC. Protein product: CASSLGTGTGGQETQYF.

This rearrangement joins TRBV14 to TRBJ2-3, with TRBD2 as a possible D gene (6 bases). The germline CDR1 and CDR2 sequences are SGHDN and FVKESK. The CDR3 is 14 amino acids. Between the trimmed V and J ends, which lost 4 bases and 9 bases, there was a span of 17 bases. The CDR3 loop is CASSRQSGAGTQYF. CDR3 nucleotides: TGTGCCAGCAGCCGTCAATCGGGAGCAGGGACGCAGTATTTT.